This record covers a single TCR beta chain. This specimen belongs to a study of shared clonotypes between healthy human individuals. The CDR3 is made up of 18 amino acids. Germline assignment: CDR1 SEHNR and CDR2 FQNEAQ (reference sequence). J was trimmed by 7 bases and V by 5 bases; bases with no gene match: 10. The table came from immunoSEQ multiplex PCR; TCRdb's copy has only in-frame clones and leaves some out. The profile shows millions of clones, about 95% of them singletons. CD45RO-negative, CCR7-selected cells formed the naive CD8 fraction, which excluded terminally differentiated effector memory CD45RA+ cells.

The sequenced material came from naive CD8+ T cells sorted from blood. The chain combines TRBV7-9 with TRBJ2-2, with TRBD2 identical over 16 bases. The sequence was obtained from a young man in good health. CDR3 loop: CASSDPGTSGGADGELFF. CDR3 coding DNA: TGTGCCAGCAGCGACCCCGGGACTAGCGGGGGGGCAGACGGGGAGCTGTTTTTT.